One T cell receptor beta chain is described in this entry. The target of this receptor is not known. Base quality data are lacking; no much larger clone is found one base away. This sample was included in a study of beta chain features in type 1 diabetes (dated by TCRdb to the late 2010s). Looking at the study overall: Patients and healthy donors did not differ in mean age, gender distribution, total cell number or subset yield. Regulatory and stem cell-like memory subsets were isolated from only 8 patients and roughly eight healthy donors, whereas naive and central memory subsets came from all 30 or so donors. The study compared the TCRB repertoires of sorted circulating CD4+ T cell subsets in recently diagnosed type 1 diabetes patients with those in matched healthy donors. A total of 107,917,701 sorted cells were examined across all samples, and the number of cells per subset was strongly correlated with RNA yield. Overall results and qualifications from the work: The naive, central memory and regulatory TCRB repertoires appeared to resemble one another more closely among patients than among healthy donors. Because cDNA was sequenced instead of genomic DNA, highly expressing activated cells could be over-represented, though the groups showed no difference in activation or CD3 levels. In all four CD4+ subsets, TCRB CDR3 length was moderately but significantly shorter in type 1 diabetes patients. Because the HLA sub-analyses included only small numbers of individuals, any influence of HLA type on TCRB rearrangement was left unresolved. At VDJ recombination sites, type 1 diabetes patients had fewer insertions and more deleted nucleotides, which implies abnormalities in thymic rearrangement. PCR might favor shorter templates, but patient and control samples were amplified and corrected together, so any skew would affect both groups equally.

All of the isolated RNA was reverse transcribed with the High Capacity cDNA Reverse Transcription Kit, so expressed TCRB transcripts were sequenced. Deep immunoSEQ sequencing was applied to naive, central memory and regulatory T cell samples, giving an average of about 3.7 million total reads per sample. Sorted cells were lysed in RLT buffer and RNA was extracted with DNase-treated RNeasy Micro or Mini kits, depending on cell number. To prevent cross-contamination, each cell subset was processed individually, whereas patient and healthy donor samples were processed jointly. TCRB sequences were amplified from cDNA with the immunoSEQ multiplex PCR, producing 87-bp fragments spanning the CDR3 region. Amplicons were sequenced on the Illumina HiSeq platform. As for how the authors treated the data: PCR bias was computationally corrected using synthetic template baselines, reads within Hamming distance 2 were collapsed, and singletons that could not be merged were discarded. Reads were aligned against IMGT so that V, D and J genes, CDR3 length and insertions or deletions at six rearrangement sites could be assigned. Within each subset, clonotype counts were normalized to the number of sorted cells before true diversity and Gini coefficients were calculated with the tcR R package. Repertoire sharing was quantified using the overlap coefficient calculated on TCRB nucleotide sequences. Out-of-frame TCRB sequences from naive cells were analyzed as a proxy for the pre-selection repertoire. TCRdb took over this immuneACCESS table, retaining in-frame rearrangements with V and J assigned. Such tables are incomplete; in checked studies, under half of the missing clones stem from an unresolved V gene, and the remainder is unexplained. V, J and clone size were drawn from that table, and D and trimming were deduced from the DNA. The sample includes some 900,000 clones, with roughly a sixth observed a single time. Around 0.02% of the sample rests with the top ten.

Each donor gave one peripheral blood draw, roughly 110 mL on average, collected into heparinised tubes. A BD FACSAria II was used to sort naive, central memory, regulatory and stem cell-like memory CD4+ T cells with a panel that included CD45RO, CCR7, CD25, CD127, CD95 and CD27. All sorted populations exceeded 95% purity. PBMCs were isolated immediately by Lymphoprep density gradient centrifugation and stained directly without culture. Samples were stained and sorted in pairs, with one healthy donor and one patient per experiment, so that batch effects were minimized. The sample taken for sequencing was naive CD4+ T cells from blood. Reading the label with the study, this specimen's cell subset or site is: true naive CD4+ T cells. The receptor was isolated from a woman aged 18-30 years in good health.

The DNA reads as follows: TGTGCCAGCAGCTTAGAGGGGCCCGGCTACACCTTC. Its translation reads: CASSLEGPGYTF. Recombination joined TRBV7-8 with TRBJ1-2; the D gene is perhaps TRBD1, on 5 matching bases. Based on the germline V gene, the CDR1 and CDR2 sequences are SGHVS and FQNEAQ. The CDR3 runs 12 residues from the cysteine to the phenylalanine. The DNA shown is the 36-base CDR3, in frame from base 1. The V and J ends are trimmed by 1 base and 8 bases, leaving 8 bases between them.